This TCR beta chain was sequenced in a study of PD-1 blockade in classical Hodgkin lymphoma. Time point in this sample: cycle 4 day 1 (C4D1), after less than 7 weeks of nivolumab. Every one of the patients relapsed after autologous stem cell transplantation (brentuximab vedotin exposure was variable). Sequencing used immunoSEQ multiplex PCR; TCRdb keeps in-frame clones, though not all of them. The repertoire consists of about 64,000 clones, with around 90% occurring once and the leading ten covering 10% to 13%. V lost 3 bases to trimming and J lost 3 bases; unmatched junction nucleotides: 8. Per the germline V gene, CDR1 is SGHDT and CDR2 is YYEEEE. This CDR3 is 16 amino acids long.

This clonotype was sampled from a human donor with classical Hodgkin lymphoma. The source was peripheral blood mononuclear cells (PBMCs), collected before the fourth cycle of nivolumab. The chain is built from TRBV5-6 and TRBJ2-3; 9 bases fit TRBD2. The CDR3, as DNA: TGTGCCAGCAGCTGGCGGGGGGGCTTGAAAACAGATACGCAGTATTTT. Encoded protein: CASSWRGGLKTDTQYF.